Following are 30 T cell receptor beta chains from one sample sequenced in a study of T-cell reconstitution after alpha-beta-depleted transplantation in children. This sample's TCRbeta library carried unique molecular identifier barcodes. TCRdb re-called the PCR reads with MiXCR, one entry per CDR3 protein. The sample lists about 210,000 distinct CDR3 sequences, more than 15% occurring once. This material consisted of PBMCs, mostly from graft donor cells, taken 360 days after TCRalphabeta/CD19-depleted stem cell transplant. The receptors stem from a male patient between 2 and 15 years old who had a stem cell transplant for acute lymphoblastic leukemia, so the T cells may come from the graft donor.

The V and J genes are TRBV11-2 and TRBJ2-1, with a tentative D call TRBD1 (6 bases). The CDR3 loop spans 16 amino acids. Trimming removed 5 bases at V and 7 bases at J, with 21 bases between. The V gene's germline CDR1 is SGHAT and CDR2 FQNNGV. CDR3 nucleotides: TGTGCCAGCAGCCCCTCAGTACGGGGAAGGGGGAATGAGCAGTTCTTC. Amino acids: CASSPSVRGRGNEQFF.

This clonotype was detected a few times. Written as DNA, the CDR3 is TGTGCCAGCAGCTCGACAGGGTCCGCAGATACGCAGTATTTT. It specifies CASSSTGSADTQYF. The chain carries TRBV7-9 and TRBJ2-3, with 7 nucleotides matching TRBD1. Germline CDR1 and CDR2: SEHNR and FQNEAQ (reference sequence). V dropped 4 bases and J dropped 4; count of bases not matched to a gene: 5. The CDR3 length is 14 residues.

As for this clonotype: The junction differs from germline at one of its ends, possibly a read error. This rearrangement joins TRBV5-1 to TRBJ1-4; TRBD1 matches 7 bases. There are 15 residues in the CDR3. Germline V CDR1 and CDR2: SGHRS, YFSETQ. CDR3 region: CASSLGSGQNEKLFF. DNA of the CDR3: TGCGCCAGCAGCTTGGGATCGGGACAGAATGAAAAGCTGTTTTTT.

The rearrangement links TRBV5-6 to TRBJ2-4, with D perhaps matching TRBD1 (5 bases). The CDR3 has 17 amino acids. Trimming took off 4 bases at V and 4 bases at J, with 21 bases between the two ends. The germline gives CDR1 SGHDT, CDR2 YYEEEE. The CDR3 is CASSRTAWRSGKNIQYF. In DNA form, the CDR3 reads TGTGCCAGCAGCCGTACAGCTTGGCGTTCAGGGAAAAACATTCAGTACTTC.

This clonotype was seen a few times. CDR3 nucleotides: TGTGCCAGCAGCTTAGACACTTACATGAGGCAGTATTTT. As protein: CASSLDTYMRQYF. This chain uses TRBV7-2 with TRBJ2-3; D remains ambiguous. Looked up from germline, CDR1 is SGHTA and CDR2 is FQGNSA. Trimming pared 1 base from V and 11 bases from J, leaving 13 bases between. This CDR3 is built from 13 residues.

This clonotype was observed many times. V is TRBV27 and J is TRBJ2-7; no firm D call. The CDR3 spans 12 residues. Trimming took off 4 bases at V and 5 bases at J, with 9 bases between the two ends. Germline values: CDR1 MNHEY, CDR2 SMNVEV (reference sequence). CDR3 in DNA: TGTGCCAGCAGTTCCCAGAACCACGAGCAGTACTTC. Amino acids: CASSSQNHEQYF.

This clonotype was seen repeatedly, ten times or more. The J gene is TRBJ2-2, the V gene TRBV7-2; 10 nucleotides agree with TRBD2. The trim removed 2 bases at V and 6 bases at J, leaving 3 bases unmatched. Germline CDR1 and CDR2: SGHTA and FQGNSA. The CDR3 is 15 amino acids. The CDR3 region has the DNA TGTGCCAGCAGCTTAACACTAGCGGGGCCCGGGGAGCTGTTTTTT. Protein: CASSLTLAGPGELFF.

This clonotype has only a few counts. V usage is TRBV29-1 and J usage is TRBJ2-6; tentative D call: TRBD2 (7 bases). Germline V gene data show CDR1 as SQVTM and CDR2 as ANQGSEA. The CDR3 runs to 16 residues. The V end lost 6 bases, the J end lost 0 bases, and 15 bases lay between the germline ends. CDR3 DNA: TGCAGCGTCGGTCAGGGGACTAACTCTGGGGCCAACGTCCTGACTTTC. This sequence encodes CSVGQGTNSGANVLTF.

In this sample, this clonotype turned up a few times. The rearrangement joins TRBV9 to TRBJ2-1, with D perhaps TRBD1 or TRBD2 (5 bases each). The CDR3 is made up of 15 amino acids. The ends were cut back, 3 bases at V and 6 bases at J, with 16 bases in the middle. Germline loops: CDR1 SGDLS, CDR2 YYNGEE. The DNA for the CDR3 is TGTGCCAGCAGCGGATCCGGGACCCTAGCCAATGAGCAGTTCTTC. The encoded protein is CASSGSGTLANEQFF.

In this sample, this clonotype turned up a few times. The chain recombines TRBV12-3 or TRBV12-4 with TRBJ1-2, with D unresolved. The CDR3 spans 15 residues. Trimming pared 7 bases from V and 8 bases from J, leaving 23 bases between. In DNA form, the CDR3 reads TGTGCCAGCACCGTAGAGAGGATCAGAGCCTCGGGCTACACCTTC. Amino acid sequence: CASTVERIRASGYTF.

The chain is built from TRBV18 and TRBJ1-4; the D gene is possibly TRBD1 (6 bases). V was pared by 3 bases and J by 11 bases, with 16 bases between. Per germline, CDR1 KGHSH and CDR2 LQKENI. This CDR3 contains 14 residues. CDR3 in DNA: TGTGCCAGCTCACCGCGACAGGCCAGTGATAAACTGTTTTTT. Protein: CASSPRQASDKLFF.

V is TRBV20-1 and J is TRBJ1-5, with D tentatively TRBD1 (5 bases). V gave up 3 bases and J gave up 2 bases, with 8 bases separating them. Germline V gene lookup returns CDR1 DFQATT and CDR2 SNEGSKA (reference sequence). The CDR3 is 13 residues long. CDR3 residues: CSARSRGNQPQHF. DNA of the CDR3: TGCAGTGCTAGGAGCAGGGGCAATCAGCCCCAGCATTTT.

This clonotype appeared a few times. The chain joins TRBV29-1 to TRBJ2-7, with a tentative D call TRBD1 (6 bases). Germline V gives CDR1 SQVTM, CDR2 ANQGSEA. This CDR3 is built from 14 residues. With 7 bases removed from V and 2 bases from J, the gap between germline ends came to 18 bases. The CDR3 region is CSGLGAGVAYEQYF. The CDR3 nucleotides are TGCAGCGGGTTAGGGGCAGGGGTCGCCTACGAGCAGTACTTC.

The chain uses TRBV12-3 or TRBV12-4 and TRBJ2-7; D gene ambiguous. Deletions cut 9 bases from V and 2 bases from J, with 17 bases between. The CDR3 covers 14 residues. The CDR3 DNA reads TGTGCCAGTACCCCTTGGCGGATCCCCTACGAGCAGTACTTC. This translates into CASTPWRIPYEQYF.

A few counts support this clonotype. This chain joins TRBV5-8 and TRBJ1-2, with TRBD1 as a possible D gene (5 bases). CDR1 is SGHTS and CDR2 is YDEGEE in the germline V gene. V shed 1 base and J shed 6 bases, with 10 bases lying between them. The CDR3 length is 13 residues. In DNA form, the CDR3 reads TGTGCCAGCAGCTTGTTGGGACCGGATGGCTACACCTTC. It specifies CASSLLGPDGYTF. The whole variable domain, filled in from reference TRBV5-8 and TRBJ1-2, reads EAGVTQSPTHLIKTRGQQATLRCSPISGHTSVYWYQQALGLGLQFLLWYDEGEERNRGNFPPRFSGRQFPNYSSELNVNALELEDSALYLCASSLLGPDGYTFGSGTRLTVV.

This clonotype appeared once. The chain carries TRBV6-1 and TRBJ2-2, with D maybe TRBD1 (5 bases). Deletions cut 7 bases from V and 3 bases from J, with 9 bases between. The V gene's germline CDR1 is MNHNS and CDR2 SASEGT. The CDR3 loop spans 13 amino acids. DNA for the CDR3: TGTGCCAGCAAGGGGCAGGACACCGGGGAGCTGTTTTTT. Translating it yields CASKGQDTGELFF.

This clonotype appeared a few times. The chain links TRBV20-1 to TRBJ2-7; 9 nucleotides align to TRBD2. Germline CDR1 reads DFQATT; CDR2 reads SNEGSKA (reference sequence). The V segment lost 5 bases and the J segment 2 bases; nucleotides outside the gene matches: 4. CDR3 length: 13 residues. CDR3 in DNA: TGCAGTGCTCCGACTAGCGGACCCTACGAGCAGTACTTC. Translating it yields CSAPTSGPYEQYF.

This clonotype was detected only a few times. The rearrangement uses TRBV12-3 or TRBV12-4 and TRBJ2-7; D gene ambiguous. Trimming stripped 1 base from V and 3 bases from J, with 13 bases between. CDR3 length: 15 residues. The chain's CDR3 is CASSLELTGYYEQYF. CDR3 sequence (DNA): TGTGCCAGCAGTTTAGAATTAACTGGTTACTACGAGCAGTACTTC.

The chain couples TRBV5-4 to TRBJ2-2; D gene ambiguous. This CDR3 region has 13 residues. V lost 0 bases, J lost 5 bases, and 5 bases lay in between. CDR1 SGHNT and CDR2 YYREEE come from the germline V gene (reference sequence). DNA of the CDR3: TGTGCCAGCAGCTTGGACGAGACCGGGGAGCTGTTTTTT. As protein: CASSLDETGELFF.

This clonotype was observed a few times. The V gene is TRBV5-4, the J gene TRBJ2-7, with D perhaps matching TRBD1 or TRBD2 (5 bases each). Germline V CDR1 and CDR2: SGHNT, YYREEE (reference sequence). V shed 4 bases and J shed 5 bases, with 13 bases lying between them. The CDR3 extends over 13 amino acids. The CDR3 spells CASSTSRDDEQYF. The CDR3 DNA reads TGTGCCAGCAGCACTTCCAGGGACGACGAGCAGTACTTC.

J is TRBJ2-7 and V is TRBV7-2, with a weak D call TRBD1 (5 bases). V lost 5 bases and J lost 6, with 14 bases in between. This CDR3 has 13 residues. Germline values: CDR1 SGHTA, CDR2 FQGNSA. The chain's CDR3 is CASSADRIGEQYF. DNA for the CDR3: TGTGCCAGCAGCGCCGACAGAATTGGCGAGCAGTACTTC.

This clonotype was picked up many times. The chain uses TRBV20-1 and TRBJ2-1; D is ambiguous. The germline V gene has CDR1 DFQATT and CDR2 SNEGSKA (reference sequence). V was trimmed by 6 bases and J by 2 bases, leaving 11 bases between them. This CDR3 comprises 13 residues. This CDR3 reads CSALPAAYNEQFF. CDR3 DNA sequence: TGCAGTGCGCTTCCAGCCGCCTACAATGAGCAGTTCTTC.

The J gene is TRBJ2-5, the V gene TRBV5-1; D is undetermined. The V end was cut by 0 bases, the J end by 8 bases, with 11 bases between. Per germline, CDR1 SGHRS and CDR2 YFSETQ. CDR3 length: 13 residues. The CDR3 DNA reads as TGCGCCAGCAGCTTGGCCGGAAGAAGCACCCAGTACTTC. Its translation is CASSLAGRSTQYF.

Comment on this clonotype: At one end the junction does not follow the germline gene, possibly because of a read error. The V call is TRBV3-1, the J call TRBJ2-3, with D perhaps TRBD1 (5 bases). Germline V gives CDR1 LGHDT, CDR2 YNNKEL (reference sequence). CDR3 length: 18 residues. DNA for the CDR3: TGTACCAGCAGTTTTAACAGGCAGTCGTTGGGGCCCACAGATACGCAGTATTTT. Translated, it gives CTSSFNRQSLGPTDTQYF.

This clonotype was detected ten times or more. The genes are TRBV6-5 and TRBJ2-7; maybe TRBD1 (5 bases). Germline V CDR1 and CDR2: MNHEY, SVGAGI. The V gene lost 0 bases and the J gene lost 1 base, with 19 bases spanning the gap. The length of the CDR3 is 18 residues. This CDR3 reads CASSYSSLRSGLSYEQYF. The CDR3 region has the DNA TGTGCCAGCAGTTACTCTTCGTTGCGGTCAGGGCTATCCTACGAGCAGTACTTC.

The V call is TRBV2, the J call TRBJ2-7; maybe TRBD2 (6 bases). This CDR3 is built from 13 residues. V was cut by 8 bases and J by 4 bases, with 15 bases left in between. Germline values: CDR1 SNHLY, CDR2 FYNNEI. CDR3 region: CASLAGGSYEQYF. The CDR3 nucleotides read TGTGCCAGCTTAGCTGGGGGGTCTTACGAGCAGTACTTC.

V is TRBV7-9 and J is TRBJ2-3, with no clear D. Germline CDR1 SEHNR, CDR2 FQNEAQ (reference sequence). The V end was cut by 8 bases, the J end by 4 bases, with 10 bases between. The CDR3 totals 12 residues. The CDR3 nucleotides are TGTGCCAGCGGGTCGGTGGCAGATACGCAGTATTTT. Amino acid sequence: CASGSVADTQYF.

This clonotype was recorded a few times. The CDR3 DNA sequence: TGTGCCAGCAGTTTATGGCCGGGGGCCATGAACACTGAAGCTTTCTTT. This gives the protein CASSLWPGAMNTEAFF. This chain links TRBV28 with TRBJ1-1; tentatively, D is TRBD1 (6 bases). The CDR3 consists of 16 residues. The germline V gene encodes CDR1 MDHEN and CDR2 SYDVKM. Trimming took 0 bases from V and 0 from J, leaving 11 bases between them.

The V gene is TRBV6-1, the J gene TRBJ2-7, with D uncertain. The CDR3 loop spans 14 amino acids. V was cut by 7 bases and J by 3 bases, with 16 bases left in between. CDR1 and CDR2 (germline): MNHNS, SASEGT. The CDR3 protein is CASIGRISSYEQYF. The CDR3 DNA reads as TGTGCCAGCATTGGTAGGATTAGCAGCTACGAGCAGTACTTC.

The V call is TRBV2, the J call TRBJ2-7, with 11 positions matching TRBD2. V trimming: 4 bases; J trimming: 7 bases; junction bases outside the gene matches: 12. Germline lookup yields CDR1 SNHLY and CDR2 FYNNEI. The CDR3 covers 16 residues. CDR3 nucleotide sequence: TGTGCCAGCAGTGGTAGTCCGACTAGCGGGGAATGGGAGCAGTACTTC. Protein product: CASSGSPTSGEWEQYF.